One sample yielded the 17 T cell receptor beta chains listed below, sequenced in a study of blood T cell repertoires in COVID-19. TCRdb's copy holds only in-frame clones and misses some; the assay was immunoSEQ multiplex PCR. The sample lists about 340,000 clones, roughly 85% occurring once. Material for sequencing was PBMCs or T cells enriched from blood (not recorded which). All receptors derive from a woman aged 40-49 years with acute COVID-19.

The genes are TRBV25-1 and TRBJ1-1, with TRBD1 identical over 8 bases. The germline V gene encodes CDR1 MGHDK and CDR2 SYGVNS. V shed 3 bases and J 4 bases; nucleotides not matched to a gene: 4. This CDR3 has 14 amino acids. This CDR3 is CASSEDRDSTEAFF. The CDR3 coding sequence is TGTGCCAGCAGTGAGGACAGGGACAGCACTGAAGCTTTCTTT.

V usage is TRBV4-3 and J usage is TRBJ2-5; TRBD2 matches at 7 bases. Per germline, CDR1 LGHNA and CDR2 YSLEER. CDR3 size: 15 residues. The V gene end was trimmed by 3 bases and the J gene end by 2 bases; junction bases not matched to a gene: 6. CDR3: CASSHRWGGQETQYF. The CDR3 DNA follows: TGCGCCAGCAGCCACCGATGGGGGGGTCAAGAGACCCAGTACTTC.

This chain connects TRBV27 to TRBJ2-7; TRBD2 agrees at 13 bases. CDR3 length: 14 amino acids. CDR1 and CDR2 from the germline V gene are MNHEY and SMNVEV (reference sequence). V lost 6 bases and J lost 6; bases outside the gene matches: 5. CDR3: CASSLTSGRGEQYF. The CDR3 coding sequence is TGTGCCAGCAGCCTTACTAGCGGGAGGGGCGAGCAGTACTTC.

This chain links TRBV19 with TRBJ1-5, with 7 bases aligning to TRBD1. Per the germline V gene, CDR1 is LNHDA and CDR2 is SQIVND (reference sequence). The CDR3 covers 16 residues. With 6 bases clipped from V and 0 bases from J, the junction kept 8 bases outside the gene matches. CDR3 nucleotides: TGTGCCAGTAGAGGACAGGTCGGAAATAGCAATCAGCCCCAGCATTTT. This encodes CASRGQVGNSNQPQHF.

V gene TRBV11-3 combines with J gene TRBJ2-1; 10 bases are shared with TRBD2. The length of the CDR3 is 18 residues. CDR1 is SGHNT and CDR2 is YENEEA in the germline V gene. The trim removed 1 base at V and 2 bases at J, leaving 8 bases unmatched. CDR3 amino acids: CASSLGASGGPTYNEQFF. CDR3 DNA sequence: TGTGCCAGCAGCTTAGGGGCTAGCGGGGGTCCGACCTACAATGAGCAGTTCTTC.

The J gene is TRBJ2-3, the V gene TRBV6-4; 13 bases are shared with TRBD2. V was pared by 6 bases and J by 4 bases, with 4 bases of the junction left unmatched. The CDR3 sequence is 15 residues long. The germline V gene encodes CDR1 MRHNA and CDR2 SNTAGT. The CDR3 sequence: CASSTGLAGPDTQYF. Here the CDR3 DNA reads TGTGCCAGCAGCACGGGACTAGCGGGACCAGATACGCAGTATTTT.

This sequence joins TRBV7-8 and TRBJ2-1; TRBD2 matches at 10 bases. CDR1 SGHVS and CDR2 FQNEAQ come from the germline V gene. V was clipped by 5 bases and J by 4 bases; unmatched bases: 11. The CDR3 extends over 17 amino acids. The CDR3 sequence is CASSPRPGLARYNEQFF. In DNA form, the CDR3 reads TGTGCCAGCAGCCCCCGTCCGGGACTAGCGAGATACAATGAGCAGTTCTTC.

This clone showed up just a few times. The CDR3 DNA follows: TGCGCCAGCAGCCAACTTCTATACAATGAGCAGTTCTTC. Translation: CASSQLLYNEQFF. The genes are TRBV4-3 and TRBJ2-1; the D is unclear. The germline V and J ends were trimmed by 2 bases and 4 bases, with 6 bases remaining between them. This CDR3 spans 13 amino acids. The germline V gene has CDR1 LGHNA and CDR2 YSLEER.

The V and J genes are TRBV6-5 and TRBJ2-2; D is perhaps TRBD2 (6 bases). Germline assignment: CDR1 MNHEY and CDR2 SVGAGI. V dropped 10 bases and J dropped 0 bases, with 12 bases sitting between them. The CDR3 contains 14 residues. CDR3 nucleotide sequence: TGTGCCATCCCACTAGCAGCGAACACCGGGGAGCTGTTTTTT. Its translation is CAIPLAANTGELFF.

The V gene is TRBV7-2, the J gene TRBJ2-1; TRBD2 aligns across 9 bases. Germline V gene lookup returns CDR1 SGHTA and CDR2 FQGNSA. The CDR3 runs to 15 residues. With V trimmed by 5 bases and J by 2 bases, 4 bases remained unmatched. The CDR3 loop reads CASSTKRGAYNEQFF. The DNA for the CDR3 is TGTGCCAGCAGCACGAAGCGGGGGGCCTACAATGAGCAGTTCTTC.

The chain joins TRBV4-1 to TRBJ1-2; 7 bases fit TRBD1. Trimming cost V 0 bases and J 4 bases; bases outside gene matches: 5. Germline V lookup: CDR1 MGHRA, CDR2 YSYEKL. The CDR3 is 15 residues long. The CDR3 is CASSQERGLGYGYTF. The CDR3, as DNA: TGCGCCAGCAGCCAAGAGAGGGGGCTGGGCTATGGCTACACCTTC.

The V gene is TRBV28, the J gene TRBJ1-1; TRBD1 is a possible D gene (5 bases). There are 15 residues in the CDR3. Germline assignment: CDR1 MDHEN and CDR2 SYDVKM. The V gene lost 6 bases and the J gene lost 1 base, with 15 bases spanning the gap. The CDR3 DNA sequence: TGTGCCAGCAGACTGCAGGGAAAGGGGAACACTGAAGCTTTCTTT. This encodes CASRLQGKGNTEAFF.

The rearrangement links TRBV5-4 to TRBJ1-1; a possible D gene is TRBD1 (5 bases). The CDR3 is 15 amino acids. V lost 4 bases to trimming and J lost 0 bases, with 13 bases between them. Per the germline V gene, CDR1 is SGHNT and CDR2 is YYREEE (reference sequence). The CDR3 coding sequence is TGTGCCAGCAGCCCCGACAGTACCTTGAACACTGAAGCTTTCTTT. It codes for CASSPDSTLNTEAFF.

This chain uses TRBV14 with TRBJ1-2, with TRBD1 identical over 7 bases. The CDR3 length is 17 residues. V shed 2 bases and J 2 bases; nucleotides not matched to a gene: 11. Germline lookup yields CDR1 SGHDN and CDR2 FVKESK. CDR3 nucleotides: TGTGCCAGCAGCCAACTCTCGGGACAGACCGGGAACTATGGCTACACCTTC. It encodes CASSQLSGQTGNYGYTF.

The chain links TRBV25-1 to TRBJ2-3; D perhaps matches TRBD2 (5 bases). CDR3 size: 13 residues. Trimming took 3 bases from V and 1 from J, leaving 5 bases between them. Germline CDR1 and CDR2: MGHDK and SYGVNS. In DNA form, the CDR3 reads TGTGCCAGCAGTGAGGGAGGCACAGATACGCAGTATTTT. Translation: CASSEGGTDTQYF.

The chain couples TRBV12-5 to TRBJ2-3; 14 bases fit TRBD2. The CDR3 is made up of 16 amino acids. Per the germline V gene, CDR1 is LGHNT and CDR2 is FRNRAP. After removal of 5 bases from V and 8 bases from J, the junction contained 9 bases not matched to a gene. CDR3 sequence: CASGRTGTSGRGTQYF. The CDR3 DNA reads as TGTGCTAGTGGTCGAACCGGGACTAGCGGGAGAGGTACGCAGTATTTT.

This chain joins TRBV2 and TRBJ2-1; the D gene is possibly TRBD2 (6 bases). Germline loops: CDR1 SNHLY, CDR2 FYNNEI. The CDR3 spans 14 residues. The ends were cut back, 5 bases at V and 2 bases at J, with 10 bases in the middle. For the CDR3, the DNA is TGTGCCAGCAGTTGGCGGGAAGCCTACAATGAGCAGTTCTTC. Translated, it gives CASSWREAYNEQFF.